The TCR beta chain under discussion was sequenced for a study of T cells in Graves' hyperthyroidism and ophthalmopathy. At the level of the study: Peripheral blood was obtained at initial diagnosis, preceding any treatment.

Stable hyperthyroidism: no ophthalmopathy progression over 18 months of follow-up. The CDR3 contains 12 residues. Germline CDR1 and CDR2: DFQATT and SNEGSKA (reference sequence). Trimming took off 4 bases at V and 3 bases at J, with 10 bases between the two ends. Amplification yielded TCR beta CDR3 regions, with RNA transcripts as the source. The primer set for the first-round RT-PCR of the TCR CDR3 was HTBI. MiXCR was run by TCRdb on the multiplex PCR reads, yielding one entry per CDR3 protein. The sample consists of hundreds of thousands of distinct CDR3 sequences, over 35% of them appearing once. Ten or more counts support this clonotype.

Sample: blood. The V gene is TRBV20-1, the J gene TRBJ2-7; no clear D. This receptor was identified in a man younger than 35 with Graves' hyperthyroidism. This CDR3 reads CSANAVYYEQYF. CDR3 DNA: TGCAGTGCTAACGCCGTATACTACGAGCAGTACTTC.